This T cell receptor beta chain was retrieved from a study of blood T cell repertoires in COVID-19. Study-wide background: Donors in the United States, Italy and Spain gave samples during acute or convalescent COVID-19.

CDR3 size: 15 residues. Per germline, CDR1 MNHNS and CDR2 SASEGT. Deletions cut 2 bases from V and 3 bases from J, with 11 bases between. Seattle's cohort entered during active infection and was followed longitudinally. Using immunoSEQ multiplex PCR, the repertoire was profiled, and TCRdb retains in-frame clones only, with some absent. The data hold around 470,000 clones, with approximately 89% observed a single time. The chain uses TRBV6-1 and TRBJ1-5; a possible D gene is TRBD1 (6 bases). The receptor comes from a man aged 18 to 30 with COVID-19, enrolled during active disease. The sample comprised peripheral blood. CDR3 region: CASSEHRDHNQPQHF. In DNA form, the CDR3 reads TGTGCCAGCAGTGAACACAGGGACCACAATCAGCCCCAGCATTTT.